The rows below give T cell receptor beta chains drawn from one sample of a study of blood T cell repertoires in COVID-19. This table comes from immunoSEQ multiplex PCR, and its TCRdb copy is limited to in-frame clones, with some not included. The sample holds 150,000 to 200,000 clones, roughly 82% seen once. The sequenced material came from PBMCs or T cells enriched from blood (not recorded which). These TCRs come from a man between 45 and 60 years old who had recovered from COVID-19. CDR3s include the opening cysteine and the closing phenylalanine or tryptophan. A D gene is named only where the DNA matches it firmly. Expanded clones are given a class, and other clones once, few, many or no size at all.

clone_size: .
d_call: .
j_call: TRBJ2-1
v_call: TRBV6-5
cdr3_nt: TGTGCCAGCAGTTACGATTCCGGGAGCTATGAGCAGTTCTTC
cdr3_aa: CASSYDSGSYEQFF

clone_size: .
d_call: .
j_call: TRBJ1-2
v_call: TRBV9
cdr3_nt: TGTGCCAGCAGCGTAGACGGGGGGGTGTACTATGGCTACACCTTC
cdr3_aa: CASSVDGGVYYGYTF

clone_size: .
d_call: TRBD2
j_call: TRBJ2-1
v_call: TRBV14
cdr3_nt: TGTGCCAGCAGCCAAGTCCCCGCGGGAGTAGGGGAGCAGTTCTTC
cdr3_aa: CASSQVPAGVGEQFF

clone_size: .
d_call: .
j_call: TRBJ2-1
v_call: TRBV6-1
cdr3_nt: TGTGCCAGCAGTGAAGTTATGGCAGGGGCGGACAATGAGCAGTTCTTC
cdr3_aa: CASSEVMAGADNEQFF

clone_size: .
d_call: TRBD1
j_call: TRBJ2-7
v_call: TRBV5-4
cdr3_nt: TGTGCCAGCAGCCGACCGAAGACAGGGGCCTCCTACGAGCAGTACTTC
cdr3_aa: CASSRPKTGASYEQYF

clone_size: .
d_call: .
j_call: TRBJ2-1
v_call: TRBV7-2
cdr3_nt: TGTGCCAGCAGCTTAGCTCTGGTTGCGGCAGGGCGCCACAATGAGCAGTTCTTC
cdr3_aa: CASSLALVAAGRHNEQFF

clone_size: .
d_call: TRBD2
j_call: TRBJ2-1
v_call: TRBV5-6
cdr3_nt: TGTGCCAGCAACGGACTAGATAATTACAATGAGCAGTTCTTC
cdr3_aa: CASNGLDNYNEQFF

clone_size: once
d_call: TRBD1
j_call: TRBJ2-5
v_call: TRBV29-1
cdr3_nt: TGCAGCGTTCCCGGGACAGGCCAAGAGACCCAGTACTTC
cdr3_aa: CSVPGTGQETQYF

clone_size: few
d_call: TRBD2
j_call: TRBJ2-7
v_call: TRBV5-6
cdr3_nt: TGTGCCAGCAGCGCCTCGACGGGACTAGCGGGATACGAGCAGTACTTC
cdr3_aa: CASSASTGLAGYEQYF

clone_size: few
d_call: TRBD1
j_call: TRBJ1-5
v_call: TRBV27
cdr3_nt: TGTGCCAGCAGTTTGGCAGGGGGTCAGCCCCAGCATTTT
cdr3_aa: CASSLAGGQPQHF

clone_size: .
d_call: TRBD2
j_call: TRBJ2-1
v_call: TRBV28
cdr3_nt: TGTGCCAGCAGTTCACGCGGGGGTAGCGGGAGGCCAAAGTTCTTC
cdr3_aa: CASSSRGGSGRPKFF

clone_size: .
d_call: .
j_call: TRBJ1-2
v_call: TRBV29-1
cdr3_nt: TGCAGCGTTGAGGCAGGGATTATTGGCTACACCTTC
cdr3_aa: CSVEAGIIGYTF

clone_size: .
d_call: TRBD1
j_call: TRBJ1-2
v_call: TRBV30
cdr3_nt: TGTGCCTGGAGTTATGGACAGGGGGTTCAGAATGGCTACACCTTC
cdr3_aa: CAWSYGQGVQNGYTF

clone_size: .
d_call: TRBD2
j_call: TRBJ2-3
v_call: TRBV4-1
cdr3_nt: TGCGCCAGCAGCCGGGGGACTAGCGAGGATACGCAGTATTTT
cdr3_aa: CASSRGTSEDTQYF

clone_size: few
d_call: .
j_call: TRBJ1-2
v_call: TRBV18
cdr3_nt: TGTGCCAGCTCTCCGGAGGGGTCGGTCCGCTATGGCTACACCTTC
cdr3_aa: CASSPEGSVRYGYTF

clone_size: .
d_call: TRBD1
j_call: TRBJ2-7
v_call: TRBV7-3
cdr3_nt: TGTGCCAGCAGCTCCTCAGGGGGCTACGAGCAGTACTTC
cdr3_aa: CASSSSGGYEQYF